The present T cell receptor (beta chain) was sequenced within a study of response to subunit inactivated influenza vaccine. General study findings and limits: Each seasonal influenza vaccination, the authors suggested, recruits few new T cells.

Via MiXCR, TCRdb re-called the RT-PCR reads, giving one row per CDR3 protein. The sample carries hundreds of thousands of distinct CDR3 sequences, under 9% recorded once. CDR1 SGHAT and CDR2 FQDESV come from the germline V gene (reference sequence). The CDR3 has 15 amino acids. Trimming removed 5 bases from V and 2 bases from J, with 13 bases in between. This clonotype was detected a few times. Its antigen is unidentified. The input for sequencing was PBMCs from blood, taken roughly 24 months after vaccination. The chain joins TRBV11-1 to TRBJ2-1, with a possible D match to TRBD2 (5 bases). The receptor was isolated from a man between 50 and 75 years old who received an inactivated influenza vaccine. The CDR3 is CASSLIANTYNEQFF. The DNA for the CDR3 is TGTGCCAGCAGCCTGATAGCGAATACCTACAATGAGCAGTTCTTC.